This TCR beta chain was captured in a study of post-analysis software for immune sequencing data. Looking at the study overall: The disease courses covered relapsing-remitting, secondary progressive and progressive-relapsing multiple sclerosis.

CDR3 length: 16 amino acids. Germline V gene sequence: CDR1 SGHVS, CDR2 FQNEAQ. This clonotype was detected only a few times. The antigen remains unidentified. Findings and caveats of the study: Analysis by F measure revealed that same-batch samples clustered strongly together. Multiple sclerosis was associated with a significant reduction in normalized Chao1 diversity relative to controls. TRBV segments more frequent in patients than in controls numbered five and included TRBV5-6, TRBV5-1 and TRBV20-1.

Every TCR beta cDNA library bore unique molecular identifiers. Each batch of 1 to 10 million T cells produced hundreds of thousands of cDNA molecules. TCRdb analysed the PCR reads with MiXCR anew, one entry per CDR3 protein. This table has about 810,000 distinct CDR3 sequences, under 70% appearing once. The sequencing input was blood. This TCR came from a girl aged 10 to 17 with multiple sclerosis. The chain carries TRBV7-8 and TRBJ2-5; a possible D gene is TRBD2 (6 bases). With the DNA end fitting TRBJ2-7 better, the J assignment may be wrong. The CDR3 loop reads CASSLLAVAENYEQYF. The CDR3 DNA reads as TGTGCCAGCAGCCTCCTGGCGGTAGCGGAGAACTACGAGCAGTACTTC.